This is a list of T cell receptor beta chains from one sample in a study of cytotoxic CD8 clonotypes in ibrutinib-treated CLL. Assay used: immunoSEQ multiplex PCR; TCRdb lists only in-frame clones, some missing. This table holds about 300,000 clones, 76% found once. Sequencing used PBMCs, obtained at disease progression, from a patient treated with ibrutinib. The receptor source for this set is a human donor with chronic lymphocytic leukemia. Both conserved end residues are part of each CDR3.

j_gene: TRBJ2-3; v_gene: TRBV9; CDR3aa: CASSVRSRGPVGDTQYF
j_gene: TRBJ2-7; v_gene: TRBV5-5; CDR3aa: CASSFTGTSIYEQYF
j_gene: TRBJ2-3; v_gene: TRBV9; CDR3aa: CASSVGIAGEADTQYF
j_gene: TRBJ2-3; v_gene: TRBV9; CDR3aa: CASSVALASTDTQYF
j_gene: TRBJ2-1; v_gene: TRBV7-3; CDR3aa: CASSGRSGRSYNEQFF
j_gene: TRBJ1-4; v_gene: TRBV18; CDR3aa: CASSPGLNEKLFF
j_gene: TRBJ2-6; v_gene: TRBV4-1; CDR3aa: CASLGLVYGANVLTF
j_gene: TRBJ1-3; v_gene: TRBV10-3; CDR3aa: CAISGQGGHTIYF
j_gene: TRBJ1-2; v_gene: TRBV5-1; CDR3aa: CASSLESRFQGMGYGYTF
j_gene: TRBJ2-7; v_gene: TRBV9; CDR3aa: CASSVGGRAFEQYF
j_gene: TRBJ2-5; v_gene: TRBV27; CDR3aa: CASKATAVGETQYF
j_gene: TRBJ2-3; v_gene: TRBV19; CDR3aa: CASSIKATGRGLAGSTDTQYF
j_gene: TRBJ2-7; v_gene: TRBV13; CDR3aa: CASSLGAYEQYF
j_gene: TRBJ2-7; v_gene: TRBV27; CDR3aa: CASSLLVAGGSHEQYF
j_gene: TRBJ2-1; v_gene: TRBV11-3; CDR3aa: CASSSWASGNEQFF
j_gene: TRBJ2-1; v_gene: TRBV5-1; CDR3aa: CASSPIGQESAYHEQFF
j_gene: TRBJ1-2; v_gene: TRBV5-6; CDR3aa: CASSLDNYYGYTF
j_gene: TRBJ1-4; v_gene: TRBV29-1; CDR3aa: CSVRPGGRSNEKLFF
j_gene: TRBJ1-6; v_gene: TRBV6-5; CDR3aa: CASSYSGNSPLHF
j_gene: TRBJ2-1; v_gene: TRBV18; CDR3aa: CASSPPGQGGSNEQFF
j_gene: TRBJ2-5; v_gene: TRBV5-8; CDR3aa: CASSLGQGRKETQYF
j_gene: TRBJ1-5; v_gene: TRBV28; CDR3aa: CASCLPGSNQPQHF
j_gene: TRBJ1-6; v_gene: TRBV25-1; CDR3aa: CASSESSGNSPLHF
j_gene: TRBJ2-1; v_gene: TRBV5-6; CDR3aa: CASSLAGGLYNEQFF
j_gene: TRBJ2-4; v_gene: TRBV2; CDR3aa: CASRAQRDIQYF
j_gene: TRBJ2-2; v_gene: TRBV4-2; CDR3aa: CASSRQGPTSQNTGELFF
j_gene: TRBJ2-1; v_gene: TRBV5-6; CDR3aa: CASSLGTSGRGHYNEQFF
j_gene: TRBJ2-7; v_gene: TRBV19; CDR3aa: CASGQGWSYEQYF
j_gene: TRBJ2-5; v_gene: TRBV27; CDR3aa: CASSFLGTSGRLGETQYF
j_gene: TRBJ2-3; v_gene: TRBV9; CDR3aa: CASTQMGTNTDTQYF
j_gene: TRBJ2-1; v_gene: TRBV29-1; CDR3aa: CSVAAGLWGDLSSYNEQFF
j_gene: TRBJ2-1; v_gene: TRBV5-1; CDR3aa: CASSWASGYNEQFF
j_gene: TRBJ2-3; v_gene: TRBV5-4; CDR3aa: CASSSRGLTSTDTQYF
j_gene: TRBJ2-2; v_gene: TRBV7-8; CDR3aa: CASSLARTGARNTGELFF
j_gene: TRBJ1-1; v_gene: TRBV9; CDR3aa: CASSVGWMNTEAFF